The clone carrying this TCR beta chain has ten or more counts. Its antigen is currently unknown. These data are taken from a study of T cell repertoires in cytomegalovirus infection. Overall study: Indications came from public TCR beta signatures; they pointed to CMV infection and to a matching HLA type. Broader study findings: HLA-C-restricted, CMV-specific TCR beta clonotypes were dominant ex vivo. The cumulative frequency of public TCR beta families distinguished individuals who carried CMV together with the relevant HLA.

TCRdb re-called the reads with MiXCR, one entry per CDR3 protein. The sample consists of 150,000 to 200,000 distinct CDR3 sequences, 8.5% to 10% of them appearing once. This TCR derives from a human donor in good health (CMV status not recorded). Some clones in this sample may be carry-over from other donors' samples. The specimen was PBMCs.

CDR3 nucleotide sequence: TGCAGTGCTAGAGATTGGGCAGGGAGCAATCAGCCCCAGCATTTT. Translated, it gives CSARDWAGSNQPQHF. This chain connects TRBV20-1 to TRBJ1-5, with D possibly being TRBD1 (5 bases). Germline CDR1 DFQATT, CDR2 SNEGSKA (reference sequence). Trimming cost V 0 bases and J 1 base, with 10 bases left between them. This CDR3 is 15 amino acids long.